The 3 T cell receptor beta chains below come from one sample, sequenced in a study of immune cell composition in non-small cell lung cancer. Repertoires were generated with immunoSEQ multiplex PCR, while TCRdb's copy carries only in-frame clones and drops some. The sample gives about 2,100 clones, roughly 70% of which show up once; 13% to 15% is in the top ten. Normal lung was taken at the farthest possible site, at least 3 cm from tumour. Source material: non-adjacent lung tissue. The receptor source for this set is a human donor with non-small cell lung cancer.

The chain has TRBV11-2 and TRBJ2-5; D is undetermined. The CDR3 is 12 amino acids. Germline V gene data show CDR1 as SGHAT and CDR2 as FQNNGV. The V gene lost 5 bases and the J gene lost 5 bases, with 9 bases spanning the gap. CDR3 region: CASSPSVETQYF. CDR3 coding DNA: TGTGCCAGCAGCCCATCGGTGGAGACCCAGTACTTC.

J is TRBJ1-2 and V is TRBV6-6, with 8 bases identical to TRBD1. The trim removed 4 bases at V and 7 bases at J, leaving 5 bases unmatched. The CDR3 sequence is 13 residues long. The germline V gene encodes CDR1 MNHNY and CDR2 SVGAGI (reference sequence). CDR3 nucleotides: TGTGCCAGCAGTTCTCAGGGGGCGGGTGGCTACACCTTC. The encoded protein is CASSSQGAGGYTF.

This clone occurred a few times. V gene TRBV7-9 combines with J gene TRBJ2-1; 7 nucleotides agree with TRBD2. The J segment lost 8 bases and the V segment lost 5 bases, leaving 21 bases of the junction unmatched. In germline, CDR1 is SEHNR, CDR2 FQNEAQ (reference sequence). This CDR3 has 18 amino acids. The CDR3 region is CASSPRTSYHDSGDEQFF. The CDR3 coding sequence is TGTGCCAGCAGCCCGAGGACTAGTTATCATGATTCTGGGGATGAGCAGTTCTTC.